These 29 T cell receptor beta chains were all obtained from the same sample, sequenced in a study of human T cells and chemical hapten exposure. TCRdb re-called the 5' RACE reads with MiXCR, one entry per CDR3 protein. The profile shows 70,000 to 85,000 distinct CDR3 sequences, around 15% of them singletons. Total RNA extraction was carried out from unfractionated whole blood. Every receptor here comes from a female donor in good health.

The V gene is TRBV5-1, the J gene TRBJ2-2; D is ambiguous. This CDR3 is 13 amino acids long. Looked up from germline, CDR1 is SGHRS and CDR2 is YFSETQ. Trimming removed 2 bases at V and 3 bases at J, with 5 bases between. CDR3 sequence reads: CASSFDYTGELFF. DNA for the CDR3: TGCGCCAGCAGCTTTGATTACACCGGGGAGCTGTTTTTT. The variable domain in full, completed from reference TRBV5-1 and TRBJ2-2, reads KAGVTQTPRYLIKTRGQQVTLSCSPISGHRSVSWYQQTPGQGLQFLFEYFSETQRNKGNFPGRFSGRQFSNSRSEMNVSTLELGDSALYLCASSFDYTGELFFGEGSRLTVL.

J is TRBJ1-3 and V is TRBV3-1; D gene unclear. Germline CDR1 LGHDT, CDR2 YNNKEL (reference sequence). The V and J ends lost 1 base and 0 bases respectively, with 10 bases between them. The CDR3 consists of 16 residues. The DNA of the CDR3 is TGTGCCAGCAGCCAAGGAGGCCACATCTCTGGAAACACCATATATTTT. Its protein product is CASSQGGHISGNTIYF. The variable domain in full, completed from reference TRBV3-1 and TRBJ1-3, reads DTAVSQTPKYLVTQMGNDKSIKCEQNLGHDTMYWYKQDSKKFLKIMFSYNNKELIINETVPNRFSPKSPDKAHLNLHINSLELGDSAVYFCASSQGGHISGNTIYFGEGSWLTVV.

This clonotype was observed a handful of times. The chain employs TRBV29-1 and TRBJ2-3; 7 bases fit TRBD1. V lost 7 bases, J lost 0 bases, and 4 bases stayed unmatched. The CDR3 length is 13 residues. Germline CDR1 reads SQVTM; CDR2 reads ANQGSEA. The CDR3, as DNA: TGCAGCGCTGGGGACAGAAGCACAGATACGCAGTATTTT. This translates into CSAGDRSTDTQYF.

The J gene is TRBJ1-6, the V gene TRBV2; D unclear. The CDR3 contains 12 residues. Germline CDR1 and CDR2: SNHLY and FYNNEI. V lost 4 bases and J 7 bases, leaving 5 bases between the germline ends. CDR3 coding DNA: TGTGCCAGCAGTGTGGGGAATTCACCCCTCCACTTT. Amino acids: CASSVGNSPLHF. The whole variable domain, remainder taken from reference TRBV2 and TRBJ1-6, is EPEVTQTPSHQVTQMGQEVILRCVPISNHLYFYWYRQILGQKVEFLVSFYNNEISEKSEIFDDQFSVERPDGSNFTLKIRSTKLEDSAMYFCASSVGNSPLHFGNGTRLTVT.

This clonotype was counted many times. CDR3 amino acids: CASSARQGVGNQPQHF. The CDR3 DNA reads as TGTGCCAGCAGTGCCCGACAGGGGGTCGGTAATCAGCCCCAGCATTTT. The J gene is TRBJ1-5, the V gene TRBV28; 9 nucleotides align to TRBD1. The ends lost 5 bases at V and 4 bases at J; junction bases unmatched: 9. Germline lookup yields CDR1 MDHEN and CDR2 SYDVKM. This CDR3 spans 16 amino acids.

The sample holds one count of this clonotype. The V and J genes are TRBV29-1 and TRBJ1-1, with D unclear. Trimming pared 6 bases from V and 1 base from J, leaving 6 bases between. The germline V gene encodes CDR1 SQVTM and CDR2 ANQGSEA. CDR3 size: 11 residues. The CDR3 DNA sequence: TGCAGCGTCAAAAGGAACACTGAAGCTTTCTTT. Its protein product is CSVKRNTEAFF.

This chain connects TRBV18 to TRBJ1-5, with TRBD1 identical over 8 bases. The trim removed 6 bases at V and 2 bases at J, leaving 15 bases unmatched. In germline, CDR1 is KGHSH, CDR2 LQKENI. CDR3 size: 18 residues. DNA for the CDR3: TGTGCCAGCTCCCCTCAGGTACCCGGACAGGGAGGCAATCAGCCCCAGCATTTT. Its translation is CASSPQVPGQGGNQPQHF.

This clonotype was observed a handful of times. The rearrangement links TRBV12-3 or TRBV12-4 to TRBJ1-2; 10 bases fit TRBD1. This CDR3 region has 14 residues. With V trimmed by 3 bases and J by 8 bases, 6 bases remained unmatched. The CDR3 reads CASSFRQGAGGYTF. The CDR3 bases are TGTGCCAGCAGTTTTAGACAGGGGGCTGGAGGCTACACCTTC.

The sample holds a few counts of this clonotype. The CDR3 loop reads CASSVGGIDRREQFF. The DNA for the CDR3 is TGTGCCAGCAGCGTAGGAGGAATTGACAGACGGGAGCAGTTCTTC. The chain uses TRBV9 and TRBJ2-1, with D perhaps matching TRBD1 (5 bases). The germline CDR1 and CDR2 sequences are SGDLS and YYNGEE. The CDR3 spans 15 residues. Trimming cost V 0 bases and J 10 bases, with 17 bases left between them. Drawing the rest from reference TRBV9 and TRBJ2-1, the complete variable domain is DSGVTQTPKHLITATGQRVTLRCSPRSGDLSVYWYQQSLDQGLQFLIQYYNGEERAKGNILERFSAQQFPDLHSELNLSSLELGDSALYFCASSVGGIDRREQFFGPGTRLTVL.

The table lists this clonotype with a few counts. This chain joins TRBV29-1 and TRBJ2-7, with D possibly matching TRBD1 (6 bases). The V end was cut by 4 bases, the J end by 3 bases, with 16 bases between. CDR1 SQVTM and CDR2 ANQGSEA come from the germline V gene. There are 14 residues in the CDR3. In DNA, the CDR3 is TGCAGCGTTGTTAAGGGGCAGGGGAGCTACGAGCAGTACTTC. It specifies CSVVKGQGSYEQYF.

The chain couples TRBV2 to TRBJ1-2, with 12 bases aligning to TRBD1. With V trimmed by 3 bases and J by 3 bases, 2 bases remained unmatched. Per germline, CDR1 SNHLY and CDR2 FYNNEI. The CDR3 loop spans 15 amino acids. In nucleotides, the CDR3 is TGTGCCAGCAGTGAGGGGACAGGGGGCGACTATGGCTACACCTTC. Translated: CASSEGTGGDYGYTF. Full variable domain (remainder filled in from reference TRBV2 and TRBJ1-2): EPEVTQTPSHQVTQMGQEVILRCVPISNHLYFYWYRQILGQKVEFLVSFYNNEISEKSEIFDDQFSVERPDGSNFTLKIRSTKLEDSAMYFCASSEGTGGDYGYTFGSGTRLTVV.

This clonotype was observed a few times. The chain recombines TRBV18 with TRBJ2-1, with 12 bases identical to TRBD2. Germline V gene lookup returns CDR1 KGHSH and CDR2 LQKENI. The length of the CDR3 is 16 residues. V gave up 3 bases and J gave up 4 bases; unmatched junction bases: 4. DNA for the CDR3: TGTGCCAGCTCACCGTCGACTAGCGGGAGTTACAATGAGCAGTTCTTC. As protein: CASSPSTSGSYNEQFF.

The chain has TRBV10-3 and TRBJ2-7; 9 positions match TRBD2. V was pared by 10 bases and J by 5 bases, with 18 bases of the junction left unmatched. Germline V gives CDR1 ENHRY, CDR2 SYGVKD. CDR3 length: 16 amino acids. This CDR3 reads CATSNERLAEQHEQYF. The CDR3 DNA reads TGTGCCACCTCAAATGAAAGACTAGCGGAGCAGCACGAGCAGTACTTC.

A few counts support this clonotype. J is TRBJ1-6 and V is TRBV7-2; 7 bases are a match to TRBD1. Per the germline V gene, CDR1 is SGHTA and CDR2 is FQGNSA. With 10 bases clipped from V and 7 bases from J, the junction kept 4 bases outside the gene matches. The CDR3 spans 12 residues. CDR3 nucleotide sequence: TGTGCCACGGGACAGACGAATTCACCCCTCCACTTT. It encodes CATGQTNSPLHF.

This chain uses TRBV6-6 with TRBJ2-3; D is unclear. The ends were cut back, 10 bases at V and 2 bases at J, with 10 bases in the middle. This CDR3 is 12 amino acids long. The germline V gene encodes CDR1 MNHNY and CDR2 SVGAGI (reference sequence). CDR3 bases: TGTGCCACCTTCGAGCACACAGATACGCAGTATTTT. This codes for CATFEHTDTQYF.

This clonotype occurred many times. The chain carries TRBV10-3 and TRBJ2-5, with TRBD2 matching 12 bases. Unmatched junction bases numbered 1, after V lost 5 bases and J lost 3 bases. The CDR3 extends over 14 amino acids. From germline, CDR1 is ENHRY and CDR2 SYGVKD. The CDR3, as DNA: TGTGCCATCAGTCGGACTAGCGGGGAAGAGACCCAGTACTTC. Translated, it gives CAISRTSGEETQYF.

The CDR3 is CSASGETYGYTF. CDR3 bases: TGCAGTGCCAGTGGGGAAACCTATGGCTACACCTTC. The gene calls are TRBV20-1 and TRBJ1-2; D is unresolved. Per the germline V gene, CDR1 is DFQATT and CDR2 is SNEGSKA (reference sequence). The CDR3 runs to 12 residues. Trimming removed 6 bases at V and 4 bases at J, with 12 bases between.

This chain connects TRBV5-1 to TRBJ1-1; D is uncertain. CDR3 length equals 13 residues. Germline V lookup: CDR1 SGHRS, CDR2 YFSETQ. V shed 0 bases and J shed 0 bases, with 3 bases lying between them. CDR3 loop: CASSLDLNTEAFF. In nucleotides, the CDR3 is TGCGCCAGCAGCTTGGACCTGAACACTGAAGCTTTCTTT.

This rearrangement joins TRBV6-5 to TRBJ1-5, with D unresolved. This CDR3 is 14 amino acids long. The germline gives CDR1 MNHEY, CDR2 SVGAGI. V gave up 5 bases and J gave up 6 bases, with 14 bases separating them. Here the CDR3 reads CASSRAVGSQPQHF. As DNA, the CDR3 is TGTGCCAGCAGTCGTGCTGTAGGGAGTCAGCCCCAGCATTTT.

This clonotype appeared a few times. The chain is built from TRBV12-3 or TRBV12-4 and TRBJ2-1; D assignment may be TRBD1 or TRBD2 (5 bases each). V dropped 6 bases and J dropped 0 bases, with 12 bases sitting between them. The CDR3 covers 15 residues. The CDR3 loop is CASSSGTNSYNEQFF. In DNA, the CDR3 is TGTGCCAGCAGCTCCGGGACCAACTCCTACAATGAGCAGTTCTTC.

The V gene is TRBV20-1, the J gene TRBJ2-1; the match to TRBD2 covers 8 bases. CDR1 DFQATT and CDR2 SNEGSKA come from the germline V gene (reference sequence). This CDR3 spans 16 amino acids. Trimming at V came to 0 bases and at J to 9 bases, leaving 13 bases not matched to a gene. The CDR3 sequence: CSARDIREGGRGEQFF. Here the CDR3 DNA reads TGCAGTGCTAGAGATATCCGGGAGGGAGGGCGGGGTGAGCAGTTCTTC.

The genes are TRBV28 and TRBJ2-2, with TRBD2 identical over 8 bases. With V trimmed by 2 bases and J by 8 bases, 10 bases remained unmatched. This CDR3 has 16 residues. CDR1 and CDR2 (germline): MDHEN, SYDVKM. The DNA for the CDR3 is TGTGCCAGCAGTTTAGGCGGGGGGATGAGAGCTGGGGAGCTGTTTTTT. It yields the protein CASSLGGGMRAGELFF.

This clonotype has more than one count but fewer than ten. The rearrangement joins TRBV6-6 to TRBJ1-4; TRBD1 is a possible D gene (6 bases). Germline V gene sequence: CDR1 MNHNY, CDR2 SVGAGI (reference sequence). Trimming shortened V by 2 bases and J by 5 bases, and 15 bases separated the two germline ends. This CDR3 spans 16 amino acids. The CDR3, as DNA: TGTGCCAGCAGTTACACCACGACAGGAGACAATGAAAAACTGTTTTTT. It codes for CASSYTTTGDNEKLFF.

This clonotype was seen more than once but under ten times. The chain joins TRBV7-2 to TRBJ1-1; the D is unclear. Per the germline V gene, CDR1 is SGHTA and CDR2 is FQGNSA. V lost 0 bases, J lost 7 bases, and 12 bases lay in between. This CDR3 is built from 14 residues. CDR3 coding DNA: TGTGCCAGCAGCTTAGCGGGGAATAGTGGTGAAGCTTTCTTT. Translating it yields CASSLAGNSGEAFF.

The rearrangement links TRBV6-1 to TRBJ1-1; D unresolved. V dropped 2 bases and J dropped 3 bases, with 1 base sitting between them. This CDR3 comprises 11 residues. Germline CDR1 and CDR2: MNHNS and SASEGT. CDR3 loop: CASSEYTEAFF. In nucleotides, the CDR3 is TGTGCCAGCAGTGAATACACTGAAGCTTTCTTT.

The chain is built from TRBV4-1 and TRBJ2-7; D is tentatively TRBD1 or TRBD2 (5 bases each). CDR1 is MGHRA and CDR2 is YSYEKL in the germline V gene. V lost 2 bases, J lost 3 bases, and 11 bases lay in between. The CDR3 totals 14 residues. CDR3 DNA sequence: TGCGCCAGCAGCCAAACCGGGACCATCTACGAGCAGTACTTC. The encoded protein is CASSQTGTIYEQYF.

This clonotype has a handful of counts. J is TRBJ1-1 and V is TRBV27; the match to TRBD1 covers 8 bases. This CDR3 region has 12 residues. Germline lookup yields CDR1 MNHEY and CDR2 SMNVEV (reference sequence). V lost 3 bases and J lost 9; bases outside the gene matches: 3. The CDR3 reads CASSFPRGQAFF. The CDR3, as DNA: TGTGCCAGCAGTTTCCCCAGGGGGCAAGCTTTCTTT.

The CDR3 reads CSAPTSSSYEQYF. The CDR3, as DNA: TGCAGTGCCCCGACATCTAGCTCCTACGAGCAGTACTTC. This chain connects TRBV20-1 to TRBJ2-7; D not certain. Trimming removed 6 bases from V and 0 bases from J, with 12 bases in between. Per germline, CDR1 DFQATT and CDR2 SNEGSKA (reference sequence). This CDR3 contains 13 residues.

On this clonotype itself: Given a much more abundant clone one base away, this may be a read error. The CDR3 DNA follows: TGTGCCAGCAGTTACTCGTCGGGGGCTACCTCTCCGGCCCAGCATTTT. Translating it yields CASSYSSGATSPAQHF. This chain joins TRBV6-6 and TRBJ1-5; D perhaps matches TRBD1 (6 bases). CDR3 length: 16 residues. The germline V and J ends were trimmed by 0 bases and 11 bases, with 20 bases remaining between them. The V gene's germline CDR1 is MNHNY and CDR2 SVGAGI (reference sequence).